This TCR beta chain was retrieved from a study of blood T cell repertoires in COVID-19. Germline values: CDR1 MNHEY, CDR2 SVGAGI. The CDR3 is 13 amino acids. V lost 5 bases, J lost 7 bases, and 11 bases lay in between. In the source study's methods: Estimates of nucleated cell counts were drawn from the amplification of reference gene primers. Sequencing used immunoSEQ multiplex PCR; TCRdb keeps in-frame clones, though not all of them. That table is the source of V, J and clone size, and D and trimming were worked out from the DNA. Of roughly 320,000 clones detected, roughly 89% appear once; the ten largest clones hold approximately 1.8%.

The sample comprised peripheral blood. The rearrangement uses TRBV6-5 and TRBJ1-4; D is perhaps TRBD1 (6 bases). The receptor was derived from a woman in her twenties or thirties with COVID-19, enrolled during active disease. CDR3: CASSNPTGEKLFF. The CDR3 DNA follows: TGTGCCAGCAGTAACCCGACAGGTGAAAAACTGTTTTTT.